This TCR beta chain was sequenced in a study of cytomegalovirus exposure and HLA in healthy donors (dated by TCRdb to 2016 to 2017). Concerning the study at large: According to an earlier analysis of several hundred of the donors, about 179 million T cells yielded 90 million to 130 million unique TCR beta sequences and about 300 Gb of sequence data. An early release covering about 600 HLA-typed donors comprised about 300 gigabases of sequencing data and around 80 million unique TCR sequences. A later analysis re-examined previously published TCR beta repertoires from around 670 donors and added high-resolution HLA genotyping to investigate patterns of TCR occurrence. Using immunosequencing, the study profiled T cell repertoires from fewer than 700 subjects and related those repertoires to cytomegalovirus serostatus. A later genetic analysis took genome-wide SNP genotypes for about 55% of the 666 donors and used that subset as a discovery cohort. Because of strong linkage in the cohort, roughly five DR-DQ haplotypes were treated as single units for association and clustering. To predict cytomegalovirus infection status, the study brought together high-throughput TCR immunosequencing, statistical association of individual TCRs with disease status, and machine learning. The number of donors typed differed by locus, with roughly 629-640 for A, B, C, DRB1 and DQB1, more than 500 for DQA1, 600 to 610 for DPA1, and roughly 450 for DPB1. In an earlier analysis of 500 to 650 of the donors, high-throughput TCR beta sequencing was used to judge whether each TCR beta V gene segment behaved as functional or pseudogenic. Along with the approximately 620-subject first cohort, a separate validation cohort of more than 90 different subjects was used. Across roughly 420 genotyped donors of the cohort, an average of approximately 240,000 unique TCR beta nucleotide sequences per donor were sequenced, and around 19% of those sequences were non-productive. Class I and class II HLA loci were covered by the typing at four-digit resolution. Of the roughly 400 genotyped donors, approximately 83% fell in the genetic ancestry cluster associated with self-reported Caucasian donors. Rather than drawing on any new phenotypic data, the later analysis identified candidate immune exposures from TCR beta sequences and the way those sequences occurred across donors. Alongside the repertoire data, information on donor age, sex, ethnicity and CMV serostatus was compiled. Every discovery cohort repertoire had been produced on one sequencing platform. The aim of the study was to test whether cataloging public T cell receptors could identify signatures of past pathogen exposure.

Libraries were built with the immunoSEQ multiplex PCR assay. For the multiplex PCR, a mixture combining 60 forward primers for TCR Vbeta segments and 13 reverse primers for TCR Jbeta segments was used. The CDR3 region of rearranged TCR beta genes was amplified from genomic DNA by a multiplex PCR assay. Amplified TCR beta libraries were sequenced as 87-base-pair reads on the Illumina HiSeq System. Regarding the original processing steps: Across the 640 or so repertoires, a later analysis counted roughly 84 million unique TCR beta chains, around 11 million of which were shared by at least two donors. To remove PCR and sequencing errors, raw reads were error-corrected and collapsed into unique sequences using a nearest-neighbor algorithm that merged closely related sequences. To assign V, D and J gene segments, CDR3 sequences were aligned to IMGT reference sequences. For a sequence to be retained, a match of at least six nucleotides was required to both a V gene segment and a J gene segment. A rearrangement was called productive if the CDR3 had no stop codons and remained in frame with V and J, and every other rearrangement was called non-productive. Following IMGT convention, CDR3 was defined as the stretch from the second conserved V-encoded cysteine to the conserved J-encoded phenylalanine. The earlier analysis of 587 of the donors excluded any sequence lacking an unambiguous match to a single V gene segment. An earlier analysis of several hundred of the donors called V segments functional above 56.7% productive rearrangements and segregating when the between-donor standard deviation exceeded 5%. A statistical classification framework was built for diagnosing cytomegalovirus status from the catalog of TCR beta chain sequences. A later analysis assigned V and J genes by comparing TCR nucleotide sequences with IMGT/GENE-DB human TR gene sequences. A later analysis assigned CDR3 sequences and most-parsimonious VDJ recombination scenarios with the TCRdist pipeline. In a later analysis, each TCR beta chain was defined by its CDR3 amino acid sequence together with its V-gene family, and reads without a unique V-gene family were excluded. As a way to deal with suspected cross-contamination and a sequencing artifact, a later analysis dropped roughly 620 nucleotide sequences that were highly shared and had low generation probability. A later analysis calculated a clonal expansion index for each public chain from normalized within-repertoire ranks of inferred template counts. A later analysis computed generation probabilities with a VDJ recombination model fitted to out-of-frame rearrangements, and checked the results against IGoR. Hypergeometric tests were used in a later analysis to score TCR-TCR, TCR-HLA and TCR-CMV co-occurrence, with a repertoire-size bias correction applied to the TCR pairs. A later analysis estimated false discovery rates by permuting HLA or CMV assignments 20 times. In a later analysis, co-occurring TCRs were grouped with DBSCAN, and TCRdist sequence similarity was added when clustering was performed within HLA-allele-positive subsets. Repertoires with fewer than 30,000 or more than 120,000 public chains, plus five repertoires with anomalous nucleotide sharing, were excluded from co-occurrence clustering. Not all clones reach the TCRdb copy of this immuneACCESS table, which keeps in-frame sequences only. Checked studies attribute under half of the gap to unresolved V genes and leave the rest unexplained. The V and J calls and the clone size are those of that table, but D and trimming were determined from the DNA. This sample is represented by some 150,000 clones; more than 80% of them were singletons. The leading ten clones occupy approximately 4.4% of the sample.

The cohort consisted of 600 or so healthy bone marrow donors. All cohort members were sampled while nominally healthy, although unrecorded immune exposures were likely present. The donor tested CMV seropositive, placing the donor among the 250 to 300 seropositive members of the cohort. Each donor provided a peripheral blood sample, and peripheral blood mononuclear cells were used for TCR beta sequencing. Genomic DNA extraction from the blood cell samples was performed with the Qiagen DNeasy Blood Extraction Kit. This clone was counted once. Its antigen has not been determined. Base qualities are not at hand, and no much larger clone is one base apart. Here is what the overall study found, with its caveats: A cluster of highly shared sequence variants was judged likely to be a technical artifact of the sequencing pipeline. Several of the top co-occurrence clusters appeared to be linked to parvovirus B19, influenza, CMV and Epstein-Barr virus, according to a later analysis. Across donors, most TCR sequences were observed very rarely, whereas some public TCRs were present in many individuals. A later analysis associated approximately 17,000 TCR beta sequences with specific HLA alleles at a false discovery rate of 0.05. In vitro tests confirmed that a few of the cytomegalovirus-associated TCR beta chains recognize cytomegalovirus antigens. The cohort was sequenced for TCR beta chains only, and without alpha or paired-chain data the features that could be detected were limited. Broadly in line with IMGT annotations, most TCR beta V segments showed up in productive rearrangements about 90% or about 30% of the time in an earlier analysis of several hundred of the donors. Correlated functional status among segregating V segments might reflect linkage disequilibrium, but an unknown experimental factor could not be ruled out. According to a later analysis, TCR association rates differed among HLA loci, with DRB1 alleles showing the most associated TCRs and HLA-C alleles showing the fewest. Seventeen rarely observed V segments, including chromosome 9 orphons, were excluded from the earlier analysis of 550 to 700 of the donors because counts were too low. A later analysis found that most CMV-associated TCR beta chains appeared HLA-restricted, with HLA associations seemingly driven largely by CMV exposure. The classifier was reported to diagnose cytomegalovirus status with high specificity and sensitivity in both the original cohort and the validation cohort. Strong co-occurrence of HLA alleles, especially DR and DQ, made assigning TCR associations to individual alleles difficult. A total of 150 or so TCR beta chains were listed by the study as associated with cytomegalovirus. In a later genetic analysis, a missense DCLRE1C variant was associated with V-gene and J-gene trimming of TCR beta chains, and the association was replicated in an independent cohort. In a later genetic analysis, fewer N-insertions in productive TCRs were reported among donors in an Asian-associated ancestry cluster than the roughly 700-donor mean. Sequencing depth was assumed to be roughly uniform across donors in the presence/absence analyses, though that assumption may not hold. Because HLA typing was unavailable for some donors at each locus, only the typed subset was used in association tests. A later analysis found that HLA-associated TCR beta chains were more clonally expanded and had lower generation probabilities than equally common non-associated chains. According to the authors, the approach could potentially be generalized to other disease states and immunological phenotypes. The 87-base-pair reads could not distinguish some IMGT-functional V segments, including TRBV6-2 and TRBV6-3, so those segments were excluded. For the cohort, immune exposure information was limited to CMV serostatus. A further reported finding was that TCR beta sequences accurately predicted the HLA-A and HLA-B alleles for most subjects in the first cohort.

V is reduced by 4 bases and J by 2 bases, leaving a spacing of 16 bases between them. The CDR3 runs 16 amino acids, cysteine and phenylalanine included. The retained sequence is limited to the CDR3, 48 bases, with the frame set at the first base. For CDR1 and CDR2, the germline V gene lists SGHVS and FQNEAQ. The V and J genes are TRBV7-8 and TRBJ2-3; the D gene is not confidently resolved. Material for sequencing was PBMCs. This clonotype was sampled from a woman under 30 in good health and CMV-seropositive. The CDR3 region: CASSYRAGITTDTQYF. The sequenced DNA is TGTGCCAGCAGCTATCGAGCAGGCATCACCACAGATACGCAGTATTTT.